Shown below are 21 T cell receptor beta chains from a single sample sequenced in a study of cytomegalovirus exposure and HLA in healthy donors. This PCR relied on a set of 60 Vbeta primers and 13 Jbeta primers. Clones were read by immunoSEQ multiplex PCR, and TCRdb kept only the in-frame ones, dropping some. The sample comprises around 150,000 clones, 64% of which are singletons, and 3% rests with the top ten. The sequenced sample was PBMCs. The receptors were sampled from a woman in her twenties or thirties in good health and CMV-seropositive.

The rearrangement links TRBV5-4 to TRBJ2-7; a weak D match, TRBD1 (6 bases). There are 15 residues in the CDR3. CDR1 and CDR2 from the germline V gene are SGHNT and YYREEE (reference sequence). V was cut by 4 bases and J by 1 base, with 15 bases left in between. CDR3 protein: CASSPYGTQSYEQYF. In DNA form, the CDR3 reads TGTGCCAGCAGCCCTTATGGGACACAATCCTACGAGCAGTACTTC.

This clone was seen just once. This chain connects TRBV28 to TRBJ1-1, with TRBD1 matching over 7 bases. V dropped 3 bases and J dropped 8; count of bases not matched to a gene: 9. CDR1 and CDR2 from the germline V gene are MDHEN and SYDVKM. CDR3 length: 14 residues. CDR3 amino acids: CASSFYRGRGEAFF. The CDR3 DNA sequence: TGTGCCAGCAGTTTTTACAGGGGCCGGGGAGAAGCTTTCTTT. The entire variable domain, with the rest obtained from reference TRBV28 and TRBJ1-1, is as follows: DVKVTQSSRYLVKRTGEKVFLECVQDMDHENMFWYRQDPGLGLRLIYFSYDVKMKEKGDIPEGYSVSREKKERFSLILESASTNQTSMYLCASSFYRGRGEAFFGQGTRLTVV.

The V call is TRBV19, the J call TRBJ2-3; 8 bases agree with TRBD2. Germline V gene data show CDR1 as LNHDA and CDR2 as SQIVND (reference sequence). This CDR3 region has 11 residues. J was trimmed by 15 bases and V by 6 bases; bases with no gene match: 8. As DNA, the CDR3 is TGTGCCAGTAGAACCGGGACTAGTTTATATTTT. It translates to CASRTGTSLYF.

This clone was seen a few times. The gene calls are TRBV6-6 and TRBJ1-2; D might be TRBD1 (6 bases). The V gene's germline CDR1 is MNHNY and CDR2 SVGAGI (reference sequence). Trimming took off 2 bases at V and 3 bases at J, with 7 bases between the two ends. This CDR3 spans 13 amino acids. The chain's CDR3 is CASSYAGDYGYTF. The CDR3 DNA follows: TGTGCCAGCAGTTACGCAGGGGACTATGGCTACACCTTC.

CDR3 loop: CAGSVGAQETQYF. The CDR3 bases are TGTGCCGGCTCGGTGGGGGCCCAAGAGACCCAGTACTTC. The chain joins TRBV5-8 to TRBJ2-5; D is perhaps TRBD1 (6 bases). The CDR3 consists of 13 residues. V shed 10 bases and J shed 1 base, with 14 bases lying between them. The V gene's germline CDR1 is SGHTS and CDR2 YDEGEE.

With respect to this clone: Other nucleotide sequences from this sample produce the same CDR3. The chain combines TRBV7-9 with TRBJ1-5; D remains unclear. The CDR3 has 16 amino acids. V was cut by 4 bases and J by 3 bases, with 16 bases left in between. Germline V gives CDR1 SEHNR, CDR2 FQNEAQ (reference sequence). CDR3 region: CASSSSWALDNQPQHF. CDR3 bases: TGTGCCAGCAGCTCCTCCTGGGCCCTTGACAATCAGCCCCAGCATTTT.

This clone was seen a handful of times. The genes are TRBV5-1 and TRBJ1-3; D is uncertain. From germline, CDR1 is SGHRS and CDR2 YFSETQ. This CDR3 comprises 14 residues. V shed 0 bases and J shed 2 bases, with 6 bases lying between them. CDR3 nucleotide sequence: TGCGCCAGCAGCTTGGCCTCGGCTGGAAACACCATATATTTT. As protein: CASSLASAGNTIYF.

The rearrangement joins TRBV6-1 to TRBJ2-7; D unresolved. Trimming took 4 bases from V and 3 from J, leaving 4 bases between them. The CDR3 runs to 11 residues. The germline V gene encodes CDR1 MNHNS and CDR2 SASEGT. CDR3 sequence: CASSGHYEQYF. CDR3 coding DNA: TGTGCCAGCAGTGGACACTACGAGCAGTACTTC.

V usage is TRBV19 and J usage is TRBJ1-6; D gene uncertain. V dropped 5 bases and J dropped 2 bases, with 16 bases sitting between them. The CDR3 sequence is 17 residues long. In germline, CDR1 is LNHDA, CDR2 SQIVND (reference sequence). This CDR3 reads CASSRRRAGAYNSPLHF. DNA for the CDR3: TGTGCCAGTAGTCGGCGGCGGGCAGGAGCCTATAATTCACCCCTCCACTTT.

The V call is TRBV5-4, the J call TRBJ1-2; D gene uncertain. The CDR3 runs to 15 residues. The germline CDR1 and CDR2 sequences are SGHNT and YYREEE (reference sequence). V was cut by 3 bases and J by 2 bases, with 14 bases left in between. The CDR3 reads CASSWRIEANYGYTF. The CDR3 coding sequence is TGTGCCAGCAGCTGGCGGATTGAGGCAAACTATGGCTACACCTTC.

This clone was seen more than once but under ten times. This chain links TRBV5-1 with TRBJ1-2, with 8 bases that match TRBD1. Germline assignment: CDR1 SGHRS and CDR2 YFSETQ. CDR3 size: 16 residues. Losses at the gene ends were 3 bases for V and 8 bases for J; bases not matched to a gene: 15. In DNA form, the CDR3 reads TGCGCCAGCAGCTCACAGACAGGGGAGTTAGCAACGGGCTACACCTTC. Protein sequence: CASSSQTGELATGYTF.

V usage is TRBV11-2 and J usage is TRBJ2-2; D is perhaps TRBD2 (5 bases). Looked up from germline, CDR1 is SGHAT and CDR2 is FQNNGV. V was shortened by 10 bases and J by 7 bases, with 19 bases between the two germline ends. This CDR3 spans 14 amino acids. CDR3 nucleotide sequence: TGTGCCATCTTAAGAGGCGGGCTCCGCGGGGAGCTGTTTTTT. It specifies CAILRGGLRGELFF.

The CDR3 nucleotides are TGTGCCTGGATACAGGGGAATGGCTACACCTTC. Translation gives CAWIQGNGYTF. V is TRBV30 and J is TRBJ1-2; 7 bases map to TRBD1. CDR1 is GTSNPN, CDR2 SVGIG, per germline (reference sequence). This CDR3 spans 11 amino acids. After removal of 4 bases from V and 6 bases from J, the junction contained 2 bases not matched to a gene.

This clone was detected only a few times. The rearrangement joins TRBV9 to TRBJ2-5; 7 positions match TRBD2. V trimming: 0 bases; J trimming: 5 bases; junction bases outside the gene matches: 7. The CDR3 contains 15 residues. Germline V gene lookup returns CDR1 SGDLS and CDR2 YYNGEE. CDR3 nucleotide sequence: TGTGCCAGCAGCGTAGGGAGGACTAGTCGGGAGACCCAGTACTTC. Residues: CASSVGRTSRETQYF.

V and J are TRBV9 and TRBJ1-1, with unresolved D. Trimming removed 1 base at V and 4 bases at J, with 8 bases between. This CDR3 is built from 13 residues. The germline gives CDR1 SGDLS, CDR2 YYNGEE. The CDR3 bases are TGTGCCAGCAGCGTATCCCAGTCCACTGAAGCTTTCTTT. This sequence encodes CASSVSQSTEAFF.

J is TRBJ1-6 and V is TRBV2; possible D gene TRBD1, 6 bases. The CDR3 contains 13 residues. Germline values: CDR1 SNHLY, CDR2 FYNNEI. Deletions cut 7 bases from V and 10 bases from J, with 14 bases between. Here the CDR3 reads CASTTQGTSPLHF. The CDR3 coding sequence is TGTGCCAGCACCACACAGGGTACCTCACCCCTCCACTTT.

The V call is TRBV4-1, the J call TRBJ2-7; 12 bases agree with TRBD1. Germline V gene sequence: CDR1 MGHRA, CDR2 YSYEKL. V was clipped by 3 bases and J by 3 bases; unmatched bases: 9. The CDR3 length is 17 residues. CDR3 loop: CASSHDHRDRGRYEQYF. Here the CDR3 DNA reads TGCGCCAGCAGCCATGATCACCGGGACAGGGGGCGCTACGAGCAGTACTTC.

In nucleotides, the CDR3 is TGTGCCAGCAGTACCAGGGGTGATCAGCCCCAGCATTTT. Protein: CASSTRGDQPQHF. The V call is TRBV27, the J call TRBJ1-5; D may be TRBD1 (6 bases). Trimming shortened V by 5 bases and J by 5 bases, and 10 bases separated the two germline ends. From germline, CDR1 is MNHEY and CDR2 SMNVEV (reference sequence). This CDR3 spans 13 amino acids.

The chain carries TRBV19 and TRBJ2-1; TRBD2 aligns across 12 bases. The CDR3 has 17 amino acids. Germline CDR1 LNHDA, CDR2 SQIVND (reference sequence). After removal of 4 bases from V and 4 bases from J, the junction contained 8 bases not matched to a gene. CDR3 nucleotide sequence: TGTGCCAGTAGTACGTCACTGGGACTAGCGGGTTACAATGAGCAGTTCTTC. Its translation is CASSTSLGLAGYNEQFF. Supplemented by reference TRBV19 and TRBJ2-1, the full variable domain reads DGGITQSPKYLFRKEGQNVTLSCEQNLNHDAMYWYRQDPGQGLRLIYYSQIVNDFQKGDIAEGYSVSREKKESFPLTVTSAQKNPTAFYLCASSTSLGLAGYNEQFFGPGTRLTVL.

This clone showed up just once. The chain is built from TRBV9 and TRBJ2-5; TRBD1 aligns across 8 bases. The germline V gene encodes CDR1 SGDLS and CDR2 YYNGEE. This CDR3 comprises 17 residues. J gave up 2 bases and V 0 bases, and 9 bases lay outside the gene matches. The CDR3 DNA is TGTGCCAGCAGCGTAGATGGACAGGGCGATTTTCAAGAGACCCAGTACTTC. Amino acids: CASSVDGQGDFQETQYF.

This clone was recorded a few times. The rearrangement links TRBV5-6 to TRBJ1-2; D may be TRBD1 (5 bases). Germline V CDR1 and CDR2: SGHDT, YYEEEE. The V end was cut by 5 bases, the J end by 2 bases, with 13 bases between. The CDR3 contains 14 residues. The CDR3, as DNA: TGTGCCAGCAGAAAGAGGAACAGGAACTATGGCTACACCTTC. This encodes CASRKRNRNYGYTF.